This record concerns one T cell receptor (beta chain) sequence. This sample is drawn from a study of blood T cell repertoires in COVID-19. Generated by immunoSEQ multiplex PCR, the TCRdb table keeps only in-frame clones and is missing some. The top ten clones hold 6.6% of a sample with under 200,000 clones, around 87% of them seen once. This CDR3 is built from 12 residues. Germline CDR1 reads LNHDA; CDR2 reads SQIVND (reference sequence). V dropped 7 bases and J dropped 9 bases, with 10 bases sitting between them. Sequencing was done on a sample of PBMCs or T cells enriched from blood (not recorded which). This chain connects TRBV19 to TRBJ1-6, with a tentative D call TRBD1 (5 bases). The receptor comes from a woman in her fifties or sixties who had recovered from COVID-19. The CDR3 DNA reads TGTGCCAGTACCGGACAAGGTTCACCCCTCCACTTT. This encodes CASTGQGSPLHF.